The rows below give T cell receptor beta chains drawn from one sample of a study of early T cells in non-severe SARS-CoV-2 infection. One entry per CDR3 protein, called by TCRdb with MiXCR from the 5' RACE reads. The table includes over 20,000 distinct CDR3 sequences, around 4.8% detected once. The sequencing sample was made of whole blood. Every receptor here comes from an adult who was a healthcare worker with PCR-confirmed SARS-CoV-2 infection or an uninfected control (not recorded which). Each CDR3 is given with its conserved first and last residue. D genes are given only for firm matches. The size entry is marked missing in some rows and otherwise reads once, few, many or a size class.

. many TRBJ2-3 TRBV7-9 TGTGCCAGCAGCTCACGGACTAGCACAGATACGCAGTATTTT CASSSRTSTDTQYF
. many TRBJ2-1 TRBV11-2 TGTGCCAGCAGCTTGCGGATCGACAATGAGCAGTTCTTC CASSLRIDNEQFF
. medium-sized TRBJ2-5 TRBV5-1 TGCGCCAGCAGAGATGGGACACTCGCCCTAGGGGAGACCCAGTACTTC CASRDGTLALGETQYF
. . TRBJ2-2 TRBV19 TGTGCCAGTAGCAATCAGGGGCTTCACACCGGGGAGCTGTTTTTT CASSNQGLHTGELFF
. few TRBJ2-2 TRBV7-9 TGTGCCAGCAGCTTGGGCAGGGCTGGAACCGGGGAGCTGTTTTTT CASSLGRAGTGELFF
TRBD2 few TRBJ2-1 TRBV29-1 TGCAGCGTTGAAGTAGCGGGGGATGAGCAGTTCTTC CSVEVAGDEQFF
. few TRBJ1-6 TRBV4-1 TGCGCCAGCAGCTCAGGGGCTTCACCCCTCCATTTT CASSSGASPLHF
. . TRBJ2-7 TRBV18 TGTGCCAGCTCACCACGGGGGACAAACGCCTACGAGCAGTACTTC CASSPRGTNAYEQYF
TRBD2 many TRBJ2-7 TRBV5-4 TGTGCCAGCAGCCCGACTAGCGGGGGAAGGAGCTCCTACGAGCAGTACTTC CASSPTSGGRSSYEQYF
. few TRBJ2-3 TRBV5-4 TGTGCCAGCAGATTACATCTCACAGATACGCAGTATTTT CASRLHLTDTQYF
. few TRBJ1-1 TRBV5-1 TGCGCCAGCAGCTCTTTAACGGGCACTGAAGCTTTCTTT CASSSLTGTEAFF
. many TRBJ2-6 TRBV6-1 TGTGCCAGCAGTGAAATTACTGGGGCCAACGTCCTGACTTTC CASSEITGANVLTF
TRBD2 many TRBJ2-3 TRBV27 TGTGCCAGCAGTAAAAGACTAGCGGGAGGTCCAGATACGCAGTATTTT CASSKRLAGGPDTQYF
. . TRBJ2-7 TRBV4-1 TGCGCCAGCAGCCAAGATTTGGGCAGGGCGCGGGAGCAGTACTTC CASSQDLGRAREQYF
. many TRBJ1-5 TRBV12-3/TRBV12-4 TGTGCCAGCAGTTTAACAGATAGCAATCAGCCCCAGCATTTT CASSLTDSNQPQHF
. few TRBJ2-7 TRBV15 TGTGCCACCAGCAGAGATCCCTCCTACGAGCAGTACTTC CATSRDPSYEQYF
. many TRBJ2-1 TRBV29-1 TGCAGCCCCAGGGGGGGAGAGGACAATGAGCAGTTCTTC CSPRGGEDNEQFF
. . TRBJ2-7 TRBV28 TGTGCCAGCAGTTTGTCCCCCTCGTCCGACGAGCAGTACTTC CASSLSPSSDEQYF
. many TRBJ2-7 TRBV28 TGTGCCAGCAGTACTCCGGAAACTAGATCAGAGCAGTACTTC CASSTPETRSEQYF
. . TRBJ1-1 TRBV7-6 TGTGCCAGCAGCTCCCACCCGCCGACTGAAGCTTTCTTT CASSSHPPTEAFF
. many TRBJ1-1 TRBV11-3 TGTGCCAGCAGCGCCGGAGCGAACACTGAAGCTTTCTTT CASSAGANTEAFF
TRBD2 many TRBJ2-1 TRBV3-1 TGTGCCAGCAGCCAACTAGCGGACAATGAGCAGTTCTTC CASSQLADNEQFF
TRBD1 few TRBJ2-5 TRBV11-2 TGTGCCAGCAGCTTAGGGATAGGGGGCTATGGAGAGACCCAGTACTTC CASSLGIGGYGETQYF
. few TRBJ2-7 TRBV20-1 TGCAGTGCTAGTACCCCAGGCTACGAGCAGTACTTC CSASTPGYEQYF
. many TRBJ1-2 TRBV5-1 TGCGCCAGCAGTTTAATGGGGGCCAACGACTATGGCTACACCTTC CASSLMGANDYGYTF
TRBD2 many TRBJ2-1 TRBV4-1 TGCGCCAGCAGCCAAGTCGTCCTAGCGGGAGGGAACTACAATGAGCAGTTCTTC CASSQVVLAGGNYNEQFF
. many TRBJ2-7 TRBV20-1 TGCAGTGCTAGATCAAATTCCTACGAGCAGTACTTC CSARSNSYEQYF
. many TRBJ1-2 TRBV12-3/TRBV12-4 TGTGCCAGCAGTAAGGACAGCTATGGCTACACCTTC CASSKDSYGYTF
TRBD1 few TRBJ2-3 TRBV6-1 TGTGCCAGCAGTGAAGTCCGGGACAGAGGAGTTACGCAGTATTTT CASSEVRDRGVTQYF
. . TRBJ1-2 TRBV6-5 TGTGCCAGCGGGTCTCCGGACGTCTATGACTACACCTTC CASGSPDVYDYTF
TRBD2 medium-sized TRBJ2-1 TRBV9 TGTGCCAGCAGCGTAGGGGTAGCGGGGCATGAGCAGTTCTTC CASSVGVAGHEQFF
. medium-sized TRBJ1-1 TRBV6-1 TGTGCCAGCAGTGCTCCATGGGGTGGCACTGAAGCTTTCTTT CASSAPWGGTEAFF
TRBD1 many TRBJ2-3 TRBV5-1 TGCGCCAGCAGCTTGCAGATTGGGGGACAGGGCGCAGATACGCAGTATTTT CASSLQIGGQGADTQYF
. few TRBJ2-5 TRBV5-4 TGTGCCAGCAGCTTGGAAAACCAAGAGACCCAGTACTTC CASSLENQETQYF
. . TRBJ2-1 TRBV12-3/TRBV12-4 TGTGCCAGCAGTGTAACCCTGGGGAGAAACAATGAGCAGTTCTTC CASSVTLGRNNEQFF
TRBD1 many TRBJ2-5 TRBV5-1 TGCGCCAGCAGCTGGCAGGGGGAAGAGACCCAGTACTTC CASSWQGEETQYF
. many TRBJ1-1 TRBV27 TGTGCCAGCAGTTTTTCTCTGTTGAACACTGAAGCTTTCTTT CASSFSLLNTEAFF
. many TRBJ2-1 TRBV20-1 TGCAGTGCCCAACCAAACTCCTACAATGAGCAGTTCTTC CSAQPNSYNEQFF
TRBD1 many TRBJ1-2 TRBV5-1 TGCGCCAGCAGCCCCGAAAGGACAGGGAATGGCTACACCTTC CASSPERTGNGYTF
TRBD1 many TRBJ2-1 TRBV12-3/TRBV12-4 TGTGCCAGCAGACCAGGACAGGCCGCCTACAATGAGCAGTTCTTC CASRPGQAAYNEQFF
TRBD2 many TRBJ2-3 TRBV5-1 TGCGCCAGCAGCTTGGGAAGTAGCGGGGGCGCCTCCCGTATCACAGATACGCAGTATTTT CASSLGSSGGASRITDTQYF
. few TRBJ1-5 TRBV19 TGTGCCAGTAGTATAGTGGGGAACAATCAGCCCCAGCATTTT CASSIVGNNQPQHF
TRBD2 many TRBJ2-1 TRBV14 TGTGCCAGCAGCATGACTAGCGGGACAAATGAGCAGTTCTTC CASSMTSGTNEQFF
. few TRBJ2-3 TRBV11-2 TGTGCCAGCAGCTTAGGGGGGGCGCGGGATACGCAGTATTTT CASSLGGARDTQYF
. many TRBJ2-3 TRBV4-1 TGCGCCAGCAGAGGGGTAGGGACCACAGATACGCAGTATTTT CASRGVGTTDTQYF
TRBD2 many TRBJ2-7 TRBV20-1 TGCAGTGCTAGCTCTTCCCTAGCGGGAGGCACCTACGAGCAGTACTTC CSASSSLAGGTYEQYF
. many TRBJ2-1 TRBV7-9 TGTGCCAGCAGCTTAAACAGGGACATGATCTGGAATGAGCAGTTCTTC CASSLNRDMIWNEQFF
. many TRBJ2-3 TRBV6-6 TGTGCCAGCAGTTGGGGCACAGATACGCAGTATTTT CASSWGTDTQYF